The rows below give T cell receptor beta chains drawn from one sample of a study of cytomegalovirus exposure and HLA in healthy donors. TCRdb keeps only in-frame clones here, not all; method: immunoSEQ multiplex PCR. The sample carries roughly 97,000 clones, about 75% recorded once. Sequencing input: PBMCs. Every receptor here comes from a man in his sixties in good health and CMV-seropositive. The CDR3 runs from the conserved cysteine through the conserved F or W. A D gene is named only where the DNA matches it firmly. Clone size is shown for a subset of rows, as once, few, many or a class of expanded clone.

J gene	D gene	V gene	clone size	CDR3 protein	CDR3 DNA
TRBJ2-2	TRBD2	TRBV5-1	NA	CASSSRTSGGAFTGELFF	TGCGCCAGCAGCTCTCGGACTAGCGGGGGGGCCTTCACCGGGGAGCTGTTTTTT
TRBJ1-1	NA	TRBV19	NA	CASSIAGTPYTEAFF	TGTGCCAGTAGTATAGCCGGGACACCTTACACTGAAGCTTTCTTT
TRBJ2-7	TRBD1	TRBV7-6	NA	CASSLGQGDRQYF	TGTGCCAGCAGCCTAGGACAGGGGGATAGGCAGTACTTC
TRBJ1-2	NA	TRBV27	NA	CASREGGNYGYTF	TGTGCCAGCAGAGAGGGAGGGAACTATGGCTACACCTTC
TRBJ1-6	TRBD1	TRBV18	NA	CASSPITGQESSYNSPLHF	TGTGCCAGCTCACCAATCACGGGACAGGAAAGCTCCTATAATTCACCCCTCCACTTT
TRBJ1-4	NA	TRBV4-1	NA	CASSQDSQSAVF	TGCGCCAGCAGCCAAGATTCCCAATCGGCGGTTTTT
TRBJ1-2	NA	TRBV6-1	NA	CASSENAGASGYTF	TGTGCCAGCAGTGAAAACGCGGGGGCGAGTGGCTACACCTTC
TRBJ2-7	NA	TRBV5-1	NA	CASSLRAQGNVYEQYF	TGCGCCAGCAGCTTGCGCGCCCAGGGGAATGTCTACGAGCAGTACTTC
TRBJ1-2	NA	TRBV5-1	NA	CASSLPEGYGYTF	TGCGCCAGCAGCTTGCCGGAGGGCTATGGCTACACCTTC
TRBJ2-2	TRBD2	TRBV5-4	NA	CASSLELAGYTGELFF	TGTGCCAGCAGCTTGGAACTAGCGGGGTACACCGGGGAGCTGTTTTTT
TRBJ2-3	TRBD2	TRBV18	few	CASSPAPSGGQRDTQYF	TGTGCCAGCTCACCAGCCCCTAGCGGGGGGCAAAGAGATACGCAGTATTTT
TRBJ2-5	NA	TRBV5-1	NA	CASSLDLSQETQYF	TGCGCCAGCAGCTTGGACTTATCCCAAGAGACCCAGTACTTC
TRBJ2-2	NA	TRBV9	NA	CASSVKNTGELFF	TGTGCCAGCAGCGTAAAAAACACCGGGGAGCTGTTTTTT
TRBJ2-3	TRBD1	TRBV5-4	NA	CASSLVGQGLDTQYF	TGTGCCAGCAGCTTGGTGGGACAGGGGTTAGATACGCAGTATTTT
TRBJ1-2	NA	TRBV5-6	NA	CASSPRDTRNYGYTF	TGTGCCAGCAGCCCCCGGGACACGCGTAACTATGGCTACACCTTC
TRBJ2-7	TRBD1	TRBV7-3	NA	CASSLTGTGVPYEQYF	TGTGCCAGCAGCTTAACCGGGACAGGGGTTCCCTACGAGCAGTACTTC
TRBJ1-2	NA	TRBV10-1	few	CASSSNRAGGYTF	TGCGCCAGCAGTTCGAACAGGGCGGGCGGCTACACCTTC
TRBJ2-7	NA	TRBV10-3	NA	CAINGGSYEQYF	TGTGCCATCAACGGAGGCTCCTACGAGCAGTACTTC
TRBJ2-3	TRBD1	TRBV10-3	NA	CAISEDRGFNTDTQYF	TGTGCCATCAGTGAGGACAGGGGGTTCAACACAGATACGCAGTATTTT
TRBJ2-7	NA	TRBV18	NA	CASSPRGLAYEQYF	TGTGCCAGCTCCCCCCGGGGACTTGCCTACGAGCAGTACTTC
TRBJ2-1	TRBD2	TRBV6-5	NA	CASSLRLAGVEQFF	TGTGCCAGCAGTTTGCGCCTAGCGGGGGTTGAGCAGTTCTTC
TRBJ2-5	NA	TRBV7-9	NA	CASSLDTAEETQYF	TGTGCCAGCAGCTTGGACACGGCGGAAGAGACCCAGTACTTC